What follows is one T cell receptor beta chain and its context. The antigen remains unidentified. The sample comes from a study of beta chain features in type 1 diabetes. Study-wide background: Patients did not differ from healthy donors in age, gender or cell yield. Study observations and caveats: There was a moderate but significant shortening of TCRB CDR3s in all four CD4+ subsets of Type 1 diabetes patients. Sampled from patients, naive, central memory and Treg TCRB repertoires appeared more similar than those sampled from healthy donors. High-TCR-expressing cells could be over-represented by cDNA sequencing.

Investigators reverse transcribed all isolated RNA, so they sequenced expressed TCRB transcripts. Libraries were prepared by immunoSEQ multiplex PCR; TCRdb keeps only in-frame clonotypes and omits some of them. The data show over 650,000 clones, around an eighth seen once. Markers CD45RO/CCR7/CD25/CD127/CD95/CD27 served to sort CD4+ naive, central memory, regulatory and stem cell-like memory cells. CDR3 length: 15 amino acids. J lost 2 bases, V lost 4 bases, and 4 bases had no gene match. Germline CDR1 and CDR2: SGHNT and YYREEE (reference sequence). The gene calls are TRBV5-4 and TRBJ2-3; 10 bases match TRBD2. The sequence derives from a man aged 18 to 30 with type 1 diabetes. The sequencing input was naive CD4+ T cells from blood. The CDR3 region has the DNA TGTGCCAGCAGCATTAGCGGGAGGCTCACAGATACGCAGTATTTT. It codes for CASSISGRLTDTQYF.